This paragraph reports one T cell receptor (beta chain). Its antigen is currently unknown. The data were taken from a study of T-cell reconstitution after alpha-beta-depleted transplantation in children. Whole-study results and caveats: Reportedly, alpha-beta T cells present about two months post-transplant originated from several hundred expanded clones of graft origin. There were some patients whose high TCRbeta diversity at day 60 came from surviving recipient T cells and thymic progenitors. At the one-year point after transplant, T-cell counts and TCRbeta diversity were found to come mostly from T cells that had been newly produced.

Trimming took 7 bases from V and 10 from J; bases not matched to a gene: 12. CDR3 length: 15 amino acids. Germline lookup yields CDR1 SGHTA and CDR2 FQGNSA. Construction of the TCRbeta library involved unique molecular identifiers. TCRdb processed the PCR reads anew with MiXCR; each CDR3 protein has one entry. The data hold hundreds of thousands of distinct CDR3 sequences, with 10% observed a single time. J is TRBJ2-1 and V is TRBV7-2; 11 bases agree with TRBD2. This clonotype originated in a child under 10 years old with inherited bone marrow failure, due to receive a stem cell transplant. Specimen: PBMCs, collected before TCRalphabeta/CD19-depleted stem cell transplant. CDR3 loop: CASITGIAGGLEQFF. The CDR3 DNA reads TGTGCCAGCATCACCGGGATAGCGGGAGGGCTGGAGCAGTTCTTC.